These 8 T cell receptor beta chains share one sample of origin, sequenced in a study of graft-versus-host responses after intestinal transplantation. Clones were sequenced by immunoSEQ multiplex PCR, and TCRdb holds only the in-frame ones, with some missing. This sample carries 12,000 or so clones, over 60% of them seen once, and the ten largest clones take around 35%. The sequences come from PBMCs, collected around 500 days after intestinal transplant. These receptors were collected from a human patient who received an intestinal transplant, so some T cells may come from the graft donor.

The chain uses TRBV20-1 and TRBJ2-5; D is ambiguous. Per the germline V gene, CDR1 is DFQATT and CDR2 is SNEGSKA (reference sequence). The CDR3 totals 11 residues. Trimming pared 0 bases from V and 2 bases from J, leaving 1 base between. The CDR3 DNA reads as TGCAGTGCTAGAGATCAAGAGACCCAGTACTTC. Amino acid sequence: CSARDQETQYF.

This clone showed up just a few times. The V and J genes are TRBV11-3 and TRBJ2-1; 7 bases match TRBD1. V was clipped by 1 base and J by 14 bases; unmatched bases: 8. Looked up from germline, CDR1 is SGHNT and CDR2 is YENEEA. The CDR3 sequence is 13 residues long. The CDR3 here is CASSLGIGTEKFF. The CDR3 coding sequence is TGTGCCAGCAGCTTAGGTATCGGGACAGAAAAGTTCTTC.

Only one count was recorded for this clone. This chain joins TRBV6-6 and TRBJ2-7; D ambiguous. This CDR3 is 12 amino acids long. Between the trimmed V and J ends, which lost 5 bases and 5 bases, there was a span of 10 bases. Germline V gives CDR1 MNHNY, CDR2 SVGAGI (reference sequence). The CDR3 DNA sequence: TGTGCCAGCAGTGCCGAGACGGACGAGCAGTACTTC. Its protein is CASSAETDEQYF.

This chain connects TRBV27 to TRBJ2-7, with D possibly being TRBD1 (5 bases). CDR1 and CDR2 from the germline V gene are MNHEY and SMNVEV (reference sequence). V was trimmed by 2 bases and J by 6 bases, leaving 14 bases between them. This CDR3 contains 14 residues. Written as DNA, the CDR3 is TGTGCCAGCAGTTTAACAGTCAGGGTAGGCGAGCAGTACTTC. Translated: CASSLTVRVGEQYF.

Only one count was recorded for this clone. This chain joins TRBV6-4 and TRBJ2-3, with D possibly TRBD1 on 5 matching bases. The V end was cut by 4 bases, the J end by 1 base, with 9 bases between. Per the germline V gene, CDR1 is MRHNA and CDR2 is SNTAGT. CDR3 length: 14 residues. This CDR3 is CASSATQGTDTQYF. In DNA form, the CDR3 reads TGTGCCAGCAGTGCCACACAGGGCACAGATACGCAGTATTTT.

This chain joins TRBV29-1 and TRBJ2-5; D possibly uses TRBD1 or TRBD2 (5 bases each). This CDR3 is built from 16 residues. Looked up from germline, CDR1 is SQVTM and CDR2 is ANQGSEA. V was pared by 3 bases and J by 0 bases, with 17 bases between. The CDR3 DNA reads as TGCAGCGTTGATTTCCAGCCGGGACGTAACCAAGAGACCCAGTACTTC. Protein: CSVDFQPGRNQETQYF.

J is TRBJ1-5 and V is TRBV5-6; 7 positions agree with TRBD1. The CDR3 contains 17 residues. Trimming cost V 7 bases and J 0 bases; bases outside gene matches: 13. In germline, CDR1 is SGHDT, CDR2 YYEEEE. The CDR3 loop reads CASSENRGGNSNQPQHF. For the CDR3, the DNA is TGTGCCAGCTCGGAGAACAGGGGTGGCAATAGCAATCAGCCCCAGCATTTT.

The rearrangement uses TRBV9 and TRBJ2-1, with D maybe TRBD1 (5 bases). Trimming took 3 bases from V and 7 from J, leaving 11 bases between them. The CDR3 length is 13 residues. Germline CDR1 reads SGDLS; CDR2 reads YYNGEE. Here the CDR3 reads CASSARGFNEQFF. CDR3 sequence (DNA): TGTGCCAGCAGCGCAAGGGGTTTTAATGAGCAGTTCTTC.